These 21 T cell receptor beta chains came from one sample sequenced in a study of shared clonotypes between healthy human individuals. Some clones are missing from TCRdb's copy, which holds only in-frame ones; the method was immunoSEQ multiplex PCR. The repertoire includes some 200,000 clones, over 85% of them detected once, and about 0.07% sits in the top ten. The sequenced material came from naive CD4+ T cells sorted from blood. The subset: CD45RA+ positively selected. Receptor source: a woman between 25 and 40 years old in good health.

V usage is TRBV30 and J usage is TRBJ2-2; D gene unclear. The V end was cut by 4 bases, the J end by 2 bases, with 5 bases between. CDR3 size: 12 residues. The V gene's germline CDR1 is GTSNPN and CDR2 SVGIG (reference sequence). The CDR3: CAWKSNTGELFF. The CDR3 DNA follows: TGTGCCTGGAAAAGTAACACCGGGGAGCTGTTTTTT.

As concerns this clone: The same CDR3 also results from other DNA sequences found in this sample. This chain joins TRBV6-1 and TRBJ1-5; D is uncertain. Trimming cost V 4 bases and J 4 bases, with 2 bases left between them. The germline V gene has CDR1 MNHNS and CDR2 SASEGT. The CDR3 covers 11 residues. This CDR3 is CASSGNQPQHF. The CDR3 nucleotides read TGTGCCAGCAGTGGAAATCAGCCCCAGCATTTT.

This chain connects TRBV5-1 to TRBJ1-5; unclear D gene. This CDR3 has 15 amino acids. The V gene's germline CDR1 is SGHRS and CDR2 YFSETQ. V lost 0 bases and J lost 5, with 12 bases in between. CDR3 sequence (DNA): TGCGCCAGCAGCTTGGCCAGTGGAGGAGATCAGCCCCAGCATTTT. This encodes CASSLASGGDQPQHF.

V gene TRBV27 combines with J gene TRBJ2-3, with no clear D. Between the trimmed V and J ends, which lost 10 bases and 2 bases, there was a span of 13 bases. The germline V gene encodes CDR1 MNHEY and CDR2 SMNVEV (reference sequence). The CDR3 has 13 amino acids. CDR3 residues: CATSQTNTDTQYF. For the CDR3, the DNA is TGTGCCACGTCCCAAACCAACACAGATACGCAGTATTTT.

The chain couples TRBV29-1 to TRBJ1-1; D unresolved. V shed 4 bases and J shed 1 base, with 10 bases lying between them. Germline loops: CDR1 SQVTM, CDR2 ANQGSEA. This CDR3 has 13 amino acids. The CDR3 DNA reads as TGCAGCGTTGGTGAACTCCGGAACACTGAAGCTTTCTTT. It yields the protein CSVGELRNTEAFF.

The rearrangement joins TRBV29-1 to TRBJ1-2; the D is unclear. V lost 4 bases, J lost 2 bases, and 5 bases lay in between. In germline, CDR1 is SQVTM, CDR2 ANQGSEA. This CDR3 contains 11 residues. The CDR3 loop is CSVARNYGYTF. CDR3 DNA: TGCAGCGTTGCACGGAACTATGGCTACACCTTC.

The chain has TRBV5-1 and TRBJ2-3; tentatively, D is TRBD2 (5 bases). The CDR3 totals 17 residues. Per germline, CDR1 SGHRS and CDR2 YFSETQ. Trimming pared 2 bases from V and 2 bases from J, leaving 18 bases between. CDR3 DNA: TGCGCCAGCAGCTTAGCGGCTAGCAATGGTCTCACAGATACGCAGTATTTT. Residues: CASSLAASNGLTDTQYF.

The rearrangement links TRBV5-1 to TRBJ2-7; D might be TRBD1 (6 bases). Trimming shortened V by 0 bases and J by 5 bases, and 15 bases separated the two germline ends. CDR3 size: 15 residues. Germline CDR1 reads SGHRS; CDR2 reads YFSETQ. This chain's CDR3 is CASSLGTDLVHEQYF. The CDR3 DNA sequence: TGCGCCAGCAGCTTGGGGACAGATCTAGTCCACGAGCAGTACTTC.

This chain connects TRBV4-2 to TRBJ2-1; no firm D call. Deletions cut 1 base from V and 5 bases from J, with 9 bases between. Germline CDR1 is LGHNA and CDR2 is YNFKEQ. The CDR3 consists of 14 residues. The CDR3: CASSQVSGDNEQFF. As DNA, the CDR3 is TGTGCCAGCAGCCAAGTTTCAGGTGACAATGAGCAGTTCTTC.

This chain links TRBV19 with TRBJ1-3; a possible D gene is TRBD1 (5 bases). Germline assignment: CDR1 LNHDA and CDR2 SQIVND (reference sequence). The CDR3 is 17 residues long. V lost 10 bases to trimming and J lost 0 bases, with 22 bases between them. In nucleotides, the CDR3 is TGTGCCACCCGACTTACAGGAACCCTAAGCTCTGGAAACACCATATATTTT. This encodes CATRLTGTLSSGNTIYF.

The chain employs TRBV10-3 and TRBJ2-2; D remains unclear. Between the trimmed V and J ends, which lost 8 bases and 3 bases, there was a span of 13 bases. The CDR3 contains 14 residues. Germline V gene lookup returns CDR1 ENHRY and CDR2 SYGVKD. CDR3: CAIGSIADTGELFF. Written as DNA, the CDR3 is TGTGCCATCGGGTCGATAGCTGACACCGGGGAGCTGTTTTTT.

The V gene is TRBV19, the J gene TRBJ2-1; D gene uncertain. Trimming stripped 3 bases from V and 1 base from J, with 10 bases between. Germline V CDR1 and CDR2: LNHDA, SQIVND (reference sequence). The CDR3 extends over 15 amino acids. As DNA, the CDR3 is TGTGCCAGTAGTATCAGGCGGCTATCCTACAATGAGCAGTTCTTC. Translated: CASSIRRLSYNEQFF.

The chain carries TRBV28 and TRBJ2-5, with D maybe TRBD2 (6 bases). CDR3 length: 14 residues. Germline assignment: CDR1 MDHEN and CDR2 SYDVKM. The ends were cut back, 7 bases at V and 11 bases at J, with 23 bases in the middle. The CDR3 sequence is CASIPVGGSGEQYF. The DNA for the CDR3 is TGTGCCAGCATCCCGGTCGGCGGGTCGGGGGAGCAGTACTTC.

This sequence joins TRBV5-1 and TRBJ2-3; tentatively, D is TRBD1 (5 bases). Deletions cut 7 bases from V and 5 bases from J, with 14 bases between. The CDR3 is 13 amino acids. Germline V gene lookup returns CDR1 SGHRS and CDR2 YFSETQ. The CDR3 loop is CASRAGPEDTQYF. The CDR3 region has the DNA TGCGCCAGCCGGGCAGGGCCGGAAGATACGCAGTATTTT.

This rearrangement joins TRBV5-1 to TRBJ1-1; weak D call: TRBD1 (6 bases). CDR1 and CDR2 from the germline V gene are SGHRS and YFSETQ. The CDR3 consists of 15 residues. V lost 7 bases to trimming and J lost 1 base, with 17 bases between them. The CDR3 sequence is CASQIGGSRNTEAFF. DNA for the CDR3: TGCGCCAGCCAAATAGGGGGATCACGGAACACTGAAGCTTTCTTT.

The rearrangement uses TRBV7-9 and TRBJ2-1; the match to TRBD2 covers 7 bases. Per the germline V gene, CDR1 is SEHNR and CDR2 is FQNEAQ (reference sequence). The V and J ends lost 5 bases and 0 bases, in that order; junction bases with no gene match: 4. This CDR3 has 15 residues. CDR3 bases: TGTGCCAGCAGCCCCGGACTAGACTCCTACAATGAGCAGTTCTTC. Translation: CASSPGLDSYNEQFF.

This chain connects TRBV18 to TRBJ1-2, with unresolved D. The ends were cut back, 2 bases at V and 2 bases at J, with 9 bases in the middle. The CDR3 extends over 14 amino acids. Looked up from germline, CDR1 is KGHSH and CDR2 is LQKENI. The CDR3 here is CASSPNEVNYGYTF. In nucleotides, the CDR3 is TGTGCCAGCTCACCAAATGAAGTGAACTATGGCTACACCTTC.

In its sample, this clone was seen once. The chain uses TRBV28 and TRBJ2-7, with 11 positions matching TRBD1. Per germline, CDR1 MDHEN and CDR2 SYDVKM. The CDR3 runs to 15 residues. Germline trimming cut 6 bases from V and 4 bases from J; bases unmatched to any gene: 8. CDR3 sequence reads: CASRPQGQGGYEQYF. Here the CDR3 DNA reads TGTGCCAGCAGACCTCAGGGACAGGGGGGATACGAGCAGTACTTC.

The count of this clone is one. The rearrangement uses TRBV28 and TRBJ2-7, with 12 bases identical to TRBD1. The germline gives CDR1 MDHEN, CDR2 SYDVKM. Losses at the gene ends were 8 bases for V and 3 bases for J; bases not matched to a gene: 11. The CDR3 extends over 16 amino acids. The DNA for the CDR3 is TGTGCCAGCCGGGGGACAGGGGGCCACTTGAACTACGAGCAGTACTTC. Encoded protein: CASRGTGGHLNYEQYF.

The rearrangement uses TRBV19 and TRBJ1-2; no clear D. The CDR3 loop spans 18 amino acids. With 3 bases removed from V and 5 bases from J, the gap between germline ends came to 25 bases. CDR1 LNHDA and CDR2 SQIVND come from the germline V gene (reference sequence). DNA of the CDR3: TGTGCCAGTAGTATCGAAAAACGAAAGACGGGGAAAATTTATGGCTACACCTTC. Its translation: CASSIEKRKTGKIYGYTF.

J is TRBJ1-2 and V is TRBV19; D not certain. Per the germline V gene, CDR1 is LNHDA and CDR2 is SQIVND (reference sequence). The V and J ends lost 4 bases and 9 bases respectively, with 18 bases between them. The CDR3 is 14 residues long. The CDR3 DNA sequence: TGTGCCAGTAGTAACTGGGAGGCTGGCTTACGCTACACCTTC. Translation: CASSNWEAGLRYTF.